This T cell receptor delta chain appears in the sequencing data of a study of γδ T cells in repeated Plasmodium falciparum infection. Background on the study: Malian children with intense seasonal malaria exposure were compared with matched Australian children. Four controlled malaria infections with P. falciparum NF54 spanned about 600 days. Study-wide results and caveats: Many TCRgamma sequences overlapped between individuals in stable Vgamma9/Vdelta2+ repertoires.

Flow sorting of PBMC yielded separate Vgamma9/Vdelta2+ and Vdelta2-negative gammadelta T cell populations for bulk repertoire analysis. Germline V gene data show CDR1 as TSWWSYY and CDR2 as QGS. CDR3 size: 23 residues. The table lists this clone with a few counts. Its antigen is as yet unknown. A read error is likely here: a far larger clone is one base away. Other DNA sequences from this sample encode an identical CDR3 as well. TCRdb redid the clone calls on the multiplex PCR reads with CATT. The sample holds 85,000 to 95,000 delta-chain clones, over 1.1% seen once. This clonotype originated in a pool of human donors (malaria-infected and uninfected, not separated). The sample taken for sequencing was gamma-delta T cells from blood. This chain joins TRDV1 and TRDJ1; 13 nucleotides align to TRDD3. Here the CDR3 reads CALGELAGTGGYARGLYTDKLIF. DNA for the CDR3: TGTGCTCTTGGGGAATTAGCGGGTACTGGGGGATACGCGCGGGGCCTCTACACTGATAAACTCATCTTT.